This entry lists 23 T cell receptor beta chains sequenced from one sample in a study of T cell changes during pregnancy in multiple sclerosis (dated by TCRdb to the late 2010s). The library was obtained by the immunoSEQ multiplex PCR assay. Sourced from immuneACCESS, this table was stored by TCRdb with only in-frame sequences that have V and J called. A share of the clones is absent; for the studies checked, an unresolved V gene accounts for under half, and the remainder has no known explanation. This sample lists around 66,000 clones; 91% were detected once. 2.2% of the sample belongs to the ten largest clones. This sample comprised peripheral blood, obtained in the third trimester of pregnancy. Every receptor here comes from a female donor in good health, enrolled as a control in a pregnancy study.

The chain has TRBV6-5 and TRBJ2-1, with TRBD2 as a possible D gene (6 bases). Germline V lookup: CDR1 MNHEY, CDR2 SVGAGI. Trimming stripped 2 bases from V and 7 bases from J, with 12 bases between. There are 14 residues in the CDR3. This CDR3 is CASSYGTPRNEQFF. As DNA, the CDR3 is TGTGCCAGCAGTTACGGGACTCCTAGGAATGAGCAGTTCTTC.

This clone appeared once. V and J are TRBV6-1 and TRBJ2-7; 7 bases map to TRBD1. Per germline, CDR1 MNHNS and CDR2 SASEGT. J lost 4 bases, V lost 5 bases, and 5 bases had no gene match. The CDR3 has 13 residues. The CDR3 nucleotides read TGTGCCAGCAGTAGACAGGGTAATTACGAGCAGTACTTC. It codes for CASSRQGNYEQYF.

This clone appeared a single time. The genes are TRBV7-8 and TRBJ2-1; no definite D call. Germline CDR1 is SGHVS and CDR2 is FQNEAQ. V lost 3 bases, J lost 1 base, and 10 bases lay in between. The CDR3 loop spans 15 amino acids. CDR3 region: CASSFRGSSYNEQFF. CDR3 coding DNA: TGTGCCAGCAGCTTTCGTGGCTCGTCCTACAATGAGCAGTTCTTC.

V and J are TRBV18 and TRBJ2-7; 7 positions agree with TRBD1. The J segment lost 2 bases and the V segment lost 3 bases, leaving 4 bases of the junction unmatched. Germline assignment: CDR1 KGHSH and CDR2 LQKENI. The CDR3 contains 14 residues. The CDR3 is CASSPRQGTYEQYF. Here the CDR3 DNA reads TGTGCCAGCTCACCCCGACAGGGAACCTACGAGCAGTACTTC.

The chain is built from TRBV2 and TRBJ1-1; 9 bases agree with TRBD1. CDR3 length: 14 residues. The V segment lost 5 bases and the J segment 4 bases; nucleotides outside the gene matches: 5. CDR1 is SNHLY and CDR2 is FYNNEI in the germline V gene. CDR3 region: CASSYDRGTTEAFF. The CDR3 bases are TGTGCCAGCAGTTACGACAGGGGGACCACTGAAGCTTTCTTT.

The rearrangement links TRBV15 to TRBJ1-2; 8 nucleotides line up with TRBD1. Germline lookup yields CDR1 LNHNV and CDR2 YYDKDF (reference sequence). This CDR3 is 12 amino acids long. V lost 9 bases to trimming and J lost 8 bases; unmatched junction nucleotides: 8. The CDR3 reads CATGQGLEGYTF. In DNA form, the CDR3 reads TGTGCCACTGGACAGGGCCTTGAGGGCTACACCTTC. The whole variable domain, filled in from reference TRBV15 and TRBJ1-2, reads DAMVIQNPRYQVTQFGKPVTLSCSQTLNHNVMYWYQQKSSQAPKLLFHYYDKDFNNEADTPDNFQSRRPNTSFCFLDIRSPGLGDTAMYLCATGQGLEGYTFGSGTRLTVV.

The chain carries TRBV6-8 and TRBJ1-1; D not resolved. Germline assignment: CDR1 MNHGY and CDR2 SAAAGT. Deletions cut 5 bases from V and 1 base from J, with 17 bases between. This CDR3 spans 16 amino acids. The CDR3 sequence: CASSAPDSEKNTEAFF. CDR3 DNA sequence: TGTGCCAGCAGTGCCCCCGACTCCGAGAAGAACACTGAAGCTTTCTTT.

The chain couples TRBV6-4 to TRBJ2-1, with 13 bases fitting TRBD2. This CDR3 has 15 amino acids. Trimming at V came to 6 bases and at J to 8 bases, leaving 7 bases not matched to a gene. Germline values: CDR1 MRHNA, CDR2 SNTAGT. The CDR3 nucleotides read TGTGCCAGCAGATCGGGGACTAGCGGGGCCTATGAGCAGTTCTTC. This encodes CASRSGTSGAYEQFF.

The genes are TRBV2 and TRBJ2-1, with TRBD2 matching over 7 bases. V was pared by 7 bases and J by 5 bases, with 8 bases of the junction left unmatched. In germline, CDR1 is SNHLY, CDR2 FYNNEI. The CDR3 runs 14 residues. The CDR3: CASKGGSANNEQFF. The CDR3 coding sequence is TGTGCCAGCAAAGGCGGGAGCGCCAACAATGAGCAGTTCTTC.

This chain joins TRBV18 and TRBJ1-2; TRBD1 matches 7 bases. J lost 6 bases, V lost 3 bases, and 13 bases had no gene match. Per germline, CDR1 KGHSH and CDR2 LQKENI. This CDR3 is built from 16 residues. CDR3: CASSPDRDRDLDGYTF. CDR3 in DNA: TGTGCCAGCTCACCCGACAGAGACAGGGATCTCGATGGCTACACCTTC.

The V call is TRBV9, the J call TRBJ2-5; 8 nucleotides match TRBD2. The germline gives CDR1 SGDLS, CDR2 YYNGEE. V shed 4 bases and J 5 bases; nucleotides not matched to a gene: 10. CDR3 length: 15 amino acids. The CDR3 loop reads CASSPPRGGRETQYF. The CDR3 DNA reads as TGTGCCAGCAGCCCCCCCCGCGGGGGGAGGGAGACCCAGTACTTC.

The chain couples TRBV9 to TRBJ1-2; D gene ambiguous. Germline assignment: CDR1 SGDLS and CDR2 YYNGEE. There are 13 residues in the CDR3. V was clipped by 3 bases and J by 4 bases, with 10 bases between them. The CDR3 sequence is CASSGTGFYGYTF. CDR3 coding DNA: TGTGCCAGCAGCGGGACGGGGTTCTATGGCTACACCTTC.

This chain connects TRBV19 to TRBJ2-3; 10 nucleotides align to TRBD2. The CDR3 length is 18 residues. Germline-derived CDR1 and CDR2 are LNHDA and SQIVND (reference sequence). The V and J ends lost 5 bases and 0 bases, in that order; junction bases with no gene match: 11. The CDR3: CASSRLGLAGASTDTQYF. DNA of the CDR3: TGTGCCAGTAGTCGTCTAGGGCTAGCGGGAGCTAGCACAGATACGCAGTATTTT.

This chain connects TRBV4-2 to TRBJ2-6; D not certain. The CDR3 extends over 17 amino acids. With 1 base removed from V and 0 bases from J, the gap between germline ends came to 10 bases. The germline CDR1 and CDR2 sequences are LGHNA and YNFKEQ. CDR3: CASSQGFELSGANVLTF. The DNA for the CDR3 is TGTGCCAGCAGCCAAGGTTTCGAGCTCTCTGGGGCCAACGTCCTGACTTTC.

The chain couples TRBV6-6 to TRBJ1-2; 10 bases are a match to TRBD1. Trimming at V came to 6 bases and at J to 6 bases, leaving 7 bases not matched to a gene. Germline CDR1 is MNHNY and CDR2 is SVGAGI (reference sequence). CDR3 size: 14 residues. CDR3 sequence reads: CASSSTGGAHGYTF. DNA of the CDR3: TGTGCCAGCAGCTCGACAGGGGGCGCTCATGGCTACACCTTC.

The chain has TRBV12-5 and TRBJ1-1; D might be TRBD1 (6 bases). There are 13 residues in the CDR3. Between the trimmed V and J ends, which lost 6 bases and 5 bases, there was a span of 13 bases. The germline gives CDR1 LGHNT, CDR2 FRNRAP. The CDR3 sequence is CASGIEGGTEAFF. The CDR3 nucleotides are TGTGCTAGTGGAATAGAGGGGGGGACTGAAGCTTTCTTT.

This clone showed up just once. Sequence at one end of the junction differs from germline and may be a read error. The CDR3 spells CANSLALTGQGAPGYTF. The CDR3 DNA sequence: TGTGCCAACAGCTTAGCGCTTACAGGACAGGGGGCGCCTGGCTACACCTTC. The chain uses TRBV7-9 and TRBJ1-2, with TRBD1 identical over 11 bases. The CDR3 extends over 17 amino acids. Germline-derived CDR1 and CDR2 are SEHNR and FQNEAQ (reference sequence).

This chain uses TRBV19 with TRBJ1-2; 9 bases match TRBD1. In germline, CDR1 is LNHDA, CDR2 SQIVND (reference sequence). With V trimmed by 5 bases and J by 6 bases, 10 bases remained unmatched. CDR3 length: 15 residues. This CDR3 reads CASSFYPGQGDGYTF. CDR3 sequence (DNA): TGTGCCAGTAGTTTCTATCCGGGACAGGGTGATGGCTACACCTTC.

The chain couples TRBV5-1 to TRBJ1-1; 7 bases are a match to TRBD1. V was clipped by 3 bases and J by 5 bases; unmatched bases: 16. This CDR3 has 17 residues. In germline, CDR1 is SGHRS, CDR2 YFSETQ. CDR3 nucleotide sequence: TGCGCCAGCAGCTCGGACAGGAGTAGGGTTCGAGGGACTGAAGCTTTCTTT. Residues: CASSSDRSRVRGTEAFF.

The J gene is TRBJ1-5, the V gene TRBV6-1, with D hard to call. The ends were cut back, 8 bases at V and 0 bases at J, with 11 bases in the middle. The CDR3 is made up of 14 amino acids. The germline CDR1 and CDR2 sequences are MNHNS and SASEGT. The CDR3 reads CASYLDYSNQPQHF. The DNA for the CDR3 is TGTGCCAGCTACTTAGACTATAGCAATCAGCCCCAGCATTTT.

The chain has TRBV5-1 and TRBJ1-4, with D possibly being TRBD1 (5 bases). Germline V gene sequence: CDR1 SGHRS, CDR2 YFSETQ. The CDR3 has 16 amino acids. Trimming took 1 base from V and 0 from J, leaving 10 bases between them. CDR3 protein: CASSLLGLATNEKLFF. CDR3 in DNA: TGCGCCAGCAGCTTGTTGGGACTCGCAACTAATGAAAAACTGTTTTTT.

The chain joins TRBV13 to TRBJ2-7; D gene unclear. Per the germline V gene, CDR1 is PRHDT and CDR2 is FYEKMQ (reference sequence). The CDR3 is 13 residues long. Between the trimmed V and J ends, which lost 2 bases and 5 bases, there was a span of 10 bases. DNA of the CDR3: TGTGCCAGCAGCTTAAGTGGAGCCGACGAGCAGTACTTC. Translated, it gives CASSLSGADEQYF.

The chain is built from TRBV10-3 and TRBJ1-2, with 9 bases matching TRBD1. This CDR3 is 14 amino acids long. Germline CDR1 reads ENHRY; CDR2 reads SYGVKD. J was trimmed by 6 bases and V by 4 bases; bases with no gene match: 6. CDR3 in amino acids: CAISGTRDRDGYTF. Written as DNA, the CDR3 is TGTGCCATCAGTGGAACCCGGGACAGGGATGGCTACACCTTC.